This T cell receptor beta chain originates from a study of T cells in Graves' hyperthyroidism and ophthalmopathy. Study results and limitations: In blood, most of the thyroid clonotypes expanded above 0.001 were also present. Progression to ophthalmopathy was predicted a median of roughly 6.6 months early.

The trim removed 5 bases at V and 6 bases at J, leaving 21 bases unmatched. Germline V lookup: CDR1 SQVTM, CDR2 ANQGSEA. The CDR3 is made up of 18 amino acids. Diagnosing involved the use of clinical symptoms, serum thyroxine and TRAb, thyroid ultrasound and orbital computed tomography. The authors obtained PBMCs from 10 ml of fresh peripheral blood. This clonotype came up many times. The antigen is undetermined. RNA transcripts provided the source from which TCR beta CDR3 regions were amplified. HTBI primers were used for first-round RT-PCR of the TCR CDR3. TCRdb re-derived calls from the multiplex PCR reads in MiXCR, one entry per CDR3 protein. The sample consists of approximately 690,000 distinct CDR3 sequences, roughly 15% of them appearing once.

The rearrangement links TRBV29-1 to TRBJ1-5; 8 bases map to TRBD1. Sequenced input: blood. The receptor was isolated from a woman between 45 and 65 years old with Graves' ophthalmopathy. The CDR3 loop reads CSVHKTAATDRGSQPQHF. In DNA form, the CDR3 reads TGCAGCGTTCACAAAACCGCCGCCACTGACAGGGGAAGTCAGCCCCAGCATTTT. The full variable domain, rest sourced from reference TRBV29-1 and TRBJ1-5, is SAVISQKPSRDICQRGTSLTIQCQVDSQVTMMFWYRQQPGQSLTLIATANQGSEATYESGFVIDKFPISRPNLTFSTLTVSNMSPEDSSIYLCSVHKTAATDRGSQPQHFGDGTRLSIL.